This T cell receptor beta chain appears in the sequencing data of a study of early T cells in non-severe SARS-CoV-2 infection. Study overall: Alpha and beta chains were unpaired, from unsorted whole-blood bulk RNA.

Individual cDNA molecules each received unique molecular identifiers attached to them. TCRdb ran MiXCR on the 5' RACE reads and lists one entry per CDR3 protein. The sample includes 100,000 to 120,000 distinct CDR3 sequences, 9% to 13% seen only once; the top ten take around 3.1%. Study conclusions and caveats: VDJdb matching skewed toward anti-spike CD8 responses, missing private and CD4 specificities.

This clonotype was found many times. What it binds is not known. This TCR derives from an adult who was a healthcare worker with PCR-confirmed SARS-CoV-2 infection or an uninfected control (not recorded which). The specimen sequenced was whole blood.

The CDR3 DNA reads TGCAGTGCTAGAGATCGACGGACAGGGAAGCAGGGGGGAGCTTTCTTT. Translated: CSARDRRTGKQGGAFF. V gene TRBV20-1 combines with J gene TRBJ1-1; TRBD1 matches at 8 bases. This CDR3 has 16 residues. Germline trimming cut 0 bases from V and 10 bases from J; bases unmatched to any gene: 16. Germline V gene sequence: CDR1 DFQATT, CDR2 SNEGSKA (reference sequence).